These T cell receptor beta chains were read from a single sample in a study of T cell responses to AZD1222 COVID-19 vaccine. The table came from immunoSEQ multiplex PCR; TCRdb's copy has only in-frame clones and leaves some out. The sample holds more than 100,000 clones, over 75% seen once. Sequencing used peripheral blood, obtained on day 0 of AZD1222 vaccination. The receptors here all came from an adult in good health. Both conserved end residues are part of each CDR3. D genes are given only for firm matches. Clone size is stated in some rows and not others, as once, few, many or a class when expanded.

j_call d_call clone_size v_call cdr3_nt cdr3_aa
TRBJ2-7 . . TRBV6-5 TGTGCCAGCGGACGGAGGGGGGGTAGCTCCTACGAGCAGTACTTC CASGRRGGSSYEQYF
TRBJ1-2 . . TRBV5-4 TGTGCCAGCAGCCTCAGGGGAAGGGACTATGGCTACACCTTC CASSLRGRDYGYTF
TRBJ1-3 TRBD1 . TRBV27 TGTGCCAGCAGTTTATCCTCAGGGGGCCCTGGAAACACCATATATTTT CASSLSSGGPGNTIYF
TRBJ2-3 . . TRBV6-1 TGTGCCAGCAGTGAAGAGGTGATGGGGGCAGATACGCAGTATTTT CASSEEVMGADTQYF
TRBJ1-2 TRBD1 . TRBV19 TGTGCCAGTAGTGGGGGACAGTGGCTCGGCTACACCTTC CASSGGQWLGYTF
TRBJ2-2 TRBD2 medium-sized TRBV7-9 TGTGCCAGCAGCTCTGGAGGGTTAGCGGGGGACCTCAGCGGGGAGCTGTTTTTT CASSSGGLAGDLSGELFF
TRBJ2-7 . . TRBV15 TGTGCCACCCGATACGAGCAGTACTTC CATRYEQYF
TRBJ2-7 . . TRBV12-3/TRBV12-4 TGTGCCAGCAGCCCCTCGGGGGCCCTCGAGCAGTACTTC CASSPSGALEQYF
TRBJ2-7 . . TRBV27 TGTGCCAGCAGTTTAAACCGGGGCAGTATAACGTACGAGCAGTACTTC CASSLNRGSITYEQYF
TRBJ2-7 . . TRBV5-5 TGTGCCAGCAGCTTGGTGGGGGCCAGCGACGAGCAGTACTTC CASSLVGASDEQYF
TRBJ2-7 TRBD2 . TRBV19 TGTGCCAGTAGTCCCTCCGGGACTAGAGCCTACGAGCAGTACTTC CASSPSGTRAYEQYF
TRBJ2-7 . . TRBV5-1 TGCGCCAGCAGCTTGCATGGGCCAGGGAGCTCCTACGAGCAGTACTTC CASSLHGPGSSYEQYF
TRBJ2-7 . . TRBV12-3/TRBV12-4 TGTGCCAGCACCTACAGGGACGAGCAGTACTTC CASTYRDEQYF
TRBJ2-1 . . TRBV3-1/TRBV3-2 TGTGCCAGCAGCCAAGAGGCAGGGGGGTGGGACAATGAGCAGTTCTTC CASSQEAGGWDNEQFF
TRBJ1-5 . . TRBV25-1 TGTGCCAGCAGTGGCGGGGGGGATGGCAATCAGCCCCAGCATTTT CASSGGGDGNQPQHF
TRBJ2-2 . . TRBV27 TGTGCCAGCAGTTTCGGGGGGCGCGACACCGGGGAGCTGTTTTTT CASSFGGRDTGELFF
TRBJ1-5 TRBD1 once TRBV9 TGTGCCAGCAGCCCCAGAGGACAGGGCAATCAGCCCCAGCATTTT CASSPRGQGNQPQHF
TRBJ2-3 . . TRBV7-2 TGTGCCAGCAGCTTAGTCGGCGGGGGCACAGATACGCAGTATTTT CASSLVGGGTDTQYF
TRBJ1-2 TRBD1 . TRBV13 TGTGCCAGCAGCTTCGGACAGGGCGCCTATGGCTACACCTTC CASSFGQGAYGYTF
TRBJ2-7 TRBD2 . TRBV27 TGTGCCAGCAGTTTGACTAGCGTCAACGACGAGCAGTACTTC CASSLTSVNDEQYF